The 23 T cell receptor beta chains below come from one sample, sequenced in a study of cytomegalovirus exposure and HLA in healthy donors. The method was immunoSEQ multiplex PCR; TCRdb's version includes in-frame clones alone and lacks a portion of them. The table has some 150,000 clones, about nine tenths seen once. Sequenced: PBMCs. These receptors came from a man aged 18 to 30 in good health and CMV-seropositive.

The chain couples TRBV11-2 to TRBJ2-1; D is unclear. This CDR3 comprises 12 residues. CDR1 and CDR2 from the germline V gene are SGHAT and FQNNGV. Trimming shortened V by 7 bases and J by 10 bases, and 14 bases separated the two germline ends. The CDR3 DNA sequence: TGTGCCAGCACCTTTGGGCTCACGGAGCAGTTCTTC. Translated, it gives CASTFGLTEQFF.

V is TRBV5-6 and J is TRBJ1-4, with 9 bases identical to TRBD1. Germline trimming cut 4 bases from V and 5 bases from J; bases unmatched to any gene: 6. The germline V gene encodes CDR1 SGHDT and CDR2 YYEEEE. CDR3 length equals 15 residues. The CDR3 DNA sequence: TGTGCCAGCAGCCCTTCCGGGACAGGGAATGAAAAACTGTTTTTT. Protein product: CASSPSGTGNEKLFF.

The chain has TRBV7-8 and TRBJ2-5; tentatively, D is TRBD2 (5 bases). V was trimmed by 5 bases and J by 5 bases, leaving 12 bases between them. This CDR3 is 13 amino acids long. Germline V CDR1 and CDR2: SGHVS, FQNEAQ. The CDR3 region is CASSTSPGETQYF. Written as DNA, the CDR3 is TGTGCCAGCAGCACATCGCCGGGGGAGACCCAGTACTTC. Variable domain in full (rest from reference TRBV7-8 and TRBJ2-5): GAGVSQSPRYKVAKRGQDVALRCDPISGHVSLFWYQQALGQGPEFLTYFQNEAQLDKSGLPSDRFFAERPEGSVSTLKIQRTQQEDSAVYLCASSTSPGETQYFGPGTRLLVL.

The V gene is TRBV6-5, the J gene TRBJ2-5, with D maybe TRBD2 (5 bases). Between the trimmed V and J ends, which lost 7 bases and 5 bases, there was a span of 11 bases. The CDR3 runs 12 residues. Germline-derived CDR1 and CDR2 are MNHEY and SVGAGI. CDR3 in amino acids: CASIGDWETQYF. The CDR3 DNA follows: TGTGCCAGCATCGGGGATTGGGAGACCCAGTACTTC.

The chain links TRBV11-2 to TRBJ2-2, with a weak D call TRBD2 (6 bases). Germline V lookup: CDR1 SGHAT, CDR2 FQNNGV. This CDR3 is 15 amino acids long. V was trimmed by 3 bases and J by 2 bases, leaving 10 bases between them. CDR3 sequence (DNA): TGTGCCAGCAGCTTCCTGGGGGGTAACACCGGGGAGCTGTTTTTT. It translates to CASSFLGGNTGELFF.

This clone occurred once. The CDR3 coding sequence is TGTGCCATCAATTCAGTGGACACCGGCGGCTACACCTTC. Translation gives CAINSVDTGGYTF. The chain joins TRBV10-3 to TRBJ1-2; D may be TRBD1 (5 bases). The CDR3 is 13 residues long. Germline V gives CDR1 ENHRY, CDR2 SYGVKD. Trimming pared 7 bases from V and 8 bases from J, leaving 17 bases between.

The rearrangement links TRBV4-3 to TRBJ1-1; 7 bases fit TRBD1. Germline loops: CDR1 LGHNA, CDR2 YSLEER. With V trimmed by 4 bases and J by 11 bases, 16 bases remained unmatched. This CDR3 spans 15 amino acids. CDR3 sequence: CASSPSGGQPLEAFF. As DNA, the CDR3 is TGCGCCAGCAGCCCGTCTGGGGGACAGCCTTTAGAGGCTTTCTTT.

The V call is TRBV6-6, the J call TRBJ2-1, with D perhaps matching TRBD2 (6 bases). Germline CDR1 reads MNHNY; CDR2 reads SVGAGI (reference sequence). The CDR3 is made up of 13 amino acids. V was cut by 6 bases and J by 10 bases, with 16 bases left in between. CDR3 in DNA: TGTGCCAGCAGATTTGTTCCCGGAGGGGAGCAGTTCTTC. Its translation: CASRFVPGGEQFF.

The chain links TRBV15 to TRBJ2-1, with a possible D match to TRBD2 (5 bases). Germline loops: CDR1 LNHNV, CDR2 YYDKDF (reference sequence). V was clipped by 0 bases and J by 9 bases, with 18 bases between them. The CDR3 totals 16 residues. CDR3 nucleotide sequence: TGTGCCACCAGCAGAGATAAGAGACTCTCGGCGGGTGAGCAGTTCTTC. It is translated as CATSRDKRLSAGEQFF.

V and J are TRBV7-2 and TRBJ2-1; 7 nucleotides line up with TRBD2. The CDR3 runs 18 residues. The trim removed 2 bases at V and 1 base at J, leaving 11 bases unmatched. Germline lookup yields CDR1 SGHTA and CDR2 FQGNSA. The DNA for the CDR3 is TGTGCCAGCAGCTTATTGAGGCTAGCGGCCGCTTCCTACAATGAGCAGTTCTTC. Translated, it gives CASSLLRLAAASYNEQFF.

The rearrangement uses TRBV6-1 and TRBJ1-1, with a tentative D call TRBD1 (5 bases). Per germline, CDR1 MNHNS and CDR2 SASEGT. V gave up 10 bases and J gave up 0 bases, with 18 bases separating them. The CDR3 runs 15 residues. The CDR3 loop is CATAWTIIMNTEAFF. CDR3 in DNA: TGTGCCACCGCCTGGACAATTATAATGAACACTGAAGCTTTCTTT.

The genes are TRBV7-2 and TRBJ2-7; tentatively, D is TRBD2 (6 bases). The CDR3 consists of 16 residues. V lost 5 bases, J lost 1 base, and 18 bases lay in between. The germline CDR1 and CDR2 sequences are SGHTA and FQGNSA. The chain's CDR3 is CASSTRLTSGSYEQYF. CDR3 DNA sequence: TGTGCCAGCAGCACACGGTTGACTAGTGGTTCCTACGAGCAGTACTTC.

The chain uses TRBV14 and TRBJ2-1, with a weak D call TRBD2 (6 bases). The CDR3 runs to 16 residues. V dropped 1 base and J dropped 0 bases, with 10 bases sitting between them. Germline-derived CDR1 and CDR2 are SGHDN and FVKESK. This CDR3 reads CASSQVGGYSYNEQFF. CDR3 DNA: TGTGCCAGCAGCCAAGTTGGGGGGTACTCCTACAATGAGCAGTTCTTC.

This clone turned up a few times. This sequence joins TRBV18 and TRBJ2-1; 7 bases agree with TRBD2. The CDR3 is 15 residues long. Germline V lookup: CDR1 KGHSH, CDR2 LQKENI. The trim removed 3 bases at V and 3 bases at J, leaving 5 bases unmatched. The CDR3 nucleotides read TGTGCCAGCTCACCCCCAGCGGGGATCTACAATGAGCAGTTCTTC. Its translation: CASSPPAGIYNEQFF.

There are many counts of this clone. The chain has TRBV5-4 and TRBJ2-3; 7 bases are a match to TRBD1. Germline lookup yields CDR1 SGHNT and CDR2 YYREEE (reference sequence). The CDR3 length is 13 residues. The trim removed 7 bases at V and 5 bases at J, leaving 7 bases unmatched. The CDR3 sequence: CASVDRLGDTQYF. CDR3 sequence (DNA): TGTGCCAGCGTGGACAGGCTGGGAGATACGCAGTATTTT.

The chain uses TRBV7-2 and TRBJ2-1; TRBD2 matches at 8 bases. J was trimmed by 15 bases and V by 6 bases; bases with no gene match: 10. The CDR3 is 12 residues long. Germline V gene lookup returns CDR1 SGHTA and CDR2 FQGNSA. The CDR3 protein is CASRPTSGRVFF. DNA for the CDR3: TGTGCCAGCAGGCCTACTAGCGGAAGAGTGTTCTTC. Drawing the rest from reference TRBV7-2 and TRBJ2-1, the complete variable domain is GAGVSQSPSNKVTEKGKDVELRCDPISGHTALYWYRQSLGQGLEFLIYFQGNSAPDKSGLPSDRFSAERTGGSVSTLTIQRTQQEDSAVYLCASRPTSGRVFFGPGTRLTVL.

The chain links TRBV9 to TRBJ2-1; TRBD1 agrees at 8 bases. Germline CDR1 reads SGDLS; CDR2 reads YYNGEE. CDR3 length equals 15 residues. Losses at the gene ends were 3 bases for V and 3 bases for J; bases not matched to a gene: 5. The CDR3 reads CASSEQGAVYNEQFF. The CDR3 coding sequence is TGTGCCAGCAGCGAGCAGGGGGCTGTCTACAATGAGCAGTTCTTC.

The V gene is TRBV2, the J gene TRBJ2-3; 11 nucleotides line up with TRBD2. In germline, CDR1 is SNHLY, CDR2 FYNNEI. This CDR3 has 14 residues. V gave up 7 bases and J gave up 5 bases; unmatched junction bases: 5. Here the CDR3 DNA reads TGTGCCAGCAAGCTAGCGGGGGGTCGAGATACGCAGTATTTT. Amino acids: CASKLAGGRDTQYF. Filled out from reference TRBV2 and TRBJ2-3, the complete variable domain reads EPEVTQTPSHQVTQMGQEVILRCVPISNHLYFYWYRQILGQKVEFLVSFYNNEISEKSEIFDDQFSVERPDGSNFTLKIRSTKLEDSAMYFCASKLAGGRDTQYFGPGTRLTVL.

This rearrangement joins TRBV9 to TRBJ1-2; weak D call: TRBD1 (6 bases). From germline, CDR1 is SGDLS and CDR2 YYNGEE. The CDR3 is 12 amino acids. Between the trimmed V and J ends, which lost 3 bases and 6 bases, there was a span of 9 bases. The CDR3 bases are TGTGCCAGCAGCGACAGGGTGGATGGCTACACCTTC. Its protein is CASSDRVDGYTF.

V is TRBV4-1 and J is TRBJ2-2; no clear D. This CDR3 is built from 17 residues. Per germline, CDR1 MGHRA and CDR2 YSYEKL. Deletions cut 5 bases from V and 4 bases from J, with 20 bases between. CDR3 in amino acids: CASSSRGSPPGTGELFF. The CDR3 nucleotides read TGCGCCAGCAGCTCCCGAGGCTCTCCCCCGGGCACCGGGGAGCTGTTTTTT.

The J gene is TRBJ2-3, the V gene TRBV7-9; D gene ambiguous. Germline V gene sequence: CDR1 SEHNR, CDR2 FQNEAQ (reference sequence). The CDR3 consists of 14 residues. The germline V and J ends were trimmed by 3 bases and 7 bases, with 14 bases remaining between them. CDR3: CASSLWSSFNTQYF. CDR3 sequence (DNA): TGTGCCAGCAGCTTGTGGTCAAGCTTCAATACGCAGTATTTT.

This chain joins TRBV15 and TRBJ2-5, with a tentative D call TRBD2 (5 bases). CDR1 and CDR2 from the germline V gene are LNHNV and YYDKDF (reference sequence). The CDR3 is 13 residues long. V was pared by 5 bases and J by 1 base, with 8 bases between. The CDR3 loop is CATSGRVQETQYF. In DNA, the CDR3 is TGTGCCACCAGCGGGAGAGTCCAAGAGACCCAGTACTTC.

The chain has TRBV7-3 and TRBJ2-7, with a weak D call TRBD1 (6 bases). Germline-derived CDR1 and CDR2 are SGHTA and FQGTGA. This CDR3 has 16 amino acids. Between the trimmed V and J ends, which lost 0 bases and 0 bases, there was a span of 12 bases. The CDR3 region is CASSLTFTGNSYEQYF. CDR3 bases: TGTGCCAGCAGCTTAACGTTCACAGGGAACTCCTACGAGCAGTACTTC.